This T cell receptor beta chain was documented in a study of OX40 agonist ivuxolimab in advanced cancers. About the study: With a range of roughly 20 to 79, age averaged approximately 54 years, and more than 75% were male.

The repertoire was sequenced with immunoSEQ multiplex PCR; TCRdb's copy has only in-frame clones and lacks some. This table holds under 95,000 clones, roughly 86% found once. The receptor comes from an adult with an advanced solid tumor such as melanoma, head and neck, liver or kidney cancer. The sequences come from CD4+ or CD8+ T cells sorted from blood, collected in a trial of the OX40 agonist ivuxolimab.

For the CDR3, the DNA is TGTGCCAGCAGTCCCACCGGGTCTGAAGCTTTCTTT. It translates to CASSPTGSEAFF. The chain links TRBV6-5 to TRBJ1-1, with D hard to call. This CDR3 is built from 12 residues. Trimming stripped 5 bases from V and 6 bases from J, with 10 bases between. CDR1 and CDR2 from the germline V gene are MNHEY and SVGAGI.